This T cell receptor beta chain is from a study of response to subunit inactivated influenza vaccine (dated by TCRdb to the late 2010s). Describing the broader study: The study used deep quantitative T cell receptor repertoire profiling to track responses to a trivalent subunit inactivated influenza vaccine.

Libraries were prepared through RT-PCR. The sequencing machine was an Illumina HiSeq 2500. TCRdb took the public reads, trimmed them with fastp at Q25, ran MiXCR for clone calling and kept in-frame beta chains. Each entry is one CDR3 protein sequence, shown with its most common DNA and genes. The sample has a few hundred thousand distinct CDR3 sequences on record, about a tenth of them singletons. Approximately 12% of the sample goes to the ten largest clones. Sample time point, as interpreted from the label and publication: around 47 days after influenza vaccine administration. Overall study results and their limits: It was suggested by the authors that each seasonal influenza vaccination may recruit only a limited number of new T cells.

Turning to this clonotype: Its antigen remains unidentified. Per-base qualities were not stored, and no clone one base away is much larger.

V and J are trimmed by 8 bases and 6 bases, and the gene matches miss 8 bases of the junction. The cysteine opens and the phenylalanine closes a CDR3 of 13 amino acids. Only the CDR3 DNA is retained, 39 bases long and in frame from the first base. The receptor was derived from a man in his forties or fifties who received an inactivated influenza vaccine. Donor details come from another sample of the same person, matched by shared clones. The source was PBMCs from blood, collected about 40 days after vaccination. Recombination joined TRBV12-3 or TRBV12-4 with TRBJ2-7; 9 bases in between match TRBD1. The CDR3 in this case is CASLTGGNSEQYF. Here is the DNA: TGTGCCAGCCTGACAGGGGGGAACAGCGAGCAGTACTTC.